This T cell receptor (beta chain) was sequenced in a study of TIL therapy for anti-PD-1-resistant metastatic lung cancer. Overall study: Patients had a median age of 54 years (range about 38-85). Most patients had lung adenocarcinoma. Study outcomes and limitations: Treatment-naive, never-smoker and oncogene-addicted patients were overrepresented in this highly selected cohort.

The time point was: pre-treatment sample, taken before nivolumab and TIL therapy. The tumor samples were excised metastases, mostly pleural nodules or supraclavicular lymph nodes. Stage 4 NSCLC adults joined between 2017 and 2020. Remarks on this clone: As yet, its antigen is unknown.

This was the immunoSEQ v3 assay. Only in-frame clones appear in the TCRdb table, and some are missing; sequencing was by immunoSEQ multiplex PCR. Of thousands of clones in the sample, over 70% are singletons; the top ten hold around 10%. Germline CDR1 SNHLY, CDR2 FYNNEI. There are 15 residues in the CDR3. V was shortened by 9 bases and J by 0 bases, with 15 bases between the two germline ends. The specimen was tumor tissue, collected at baseline. The gene calls are TRBV2 and TRBJ1-3; D is perhaps TRBD1 (6 bases). This clonotype originated in a person aged 25 to 80 with non-small cell lung cancer. CDR3 in DNA: TGTGCCAGTTGGGGGACGGACAGCTCTGGAAACACCATATATTTT. Amino acid sequence: CASWGTDSSGNTIYF.